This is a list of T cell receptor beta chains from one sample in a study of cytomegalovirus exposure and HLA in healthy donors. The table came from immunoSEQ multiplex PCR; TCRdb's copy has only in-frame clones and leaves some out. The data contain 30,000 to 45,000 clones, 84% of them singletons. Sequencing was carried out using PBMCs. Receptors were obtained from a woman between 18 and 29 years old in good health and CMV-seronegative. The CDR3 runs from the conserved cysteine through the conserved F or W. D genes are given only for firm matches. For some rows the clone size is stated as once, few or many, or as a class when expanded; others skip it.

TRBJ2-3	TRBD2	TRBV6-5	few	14	CATRGGSGADTQYF	TGTGCCACGAGAGGCGGGAGTGGGGCAGATACGCAGTATTTT
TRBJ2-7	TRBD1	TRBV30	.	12	CAWRGTGSEQYF	TGTGCCTGGAGGGGGACAGGTTCCGAGCAGTACTTC
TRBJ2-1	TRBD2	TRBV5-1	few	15	CASSSTSGGPNEQFF	TGCGCCAGCAGCTCCACTAGCGGGGGACCGAATGAGCAGTTCTTC
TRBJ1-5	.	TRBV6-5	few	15	CASSPAGAGIQPQHF	TGTGCCAGCAGCCCCGCAGGGGCCGGAATTCAGCCCCAGCATTTT
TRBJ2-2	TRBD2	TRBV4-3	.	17	CASSQEASGTYTGELFF	TGCGCCAGCAGCCAAGAGGCTAGCGGGACTTACACCGGGGAGCTGTTTTTT
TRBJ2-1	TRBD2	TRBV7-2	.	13	CASSYGGENEQFF	TGTGCCAGCAGCTATGGGGGGGAGAATGAGCAGTTCTTC
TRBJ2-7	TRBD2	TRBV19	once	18	CASSSGLAGLLSSYEQYF	TGTGCCAGTAGCTCGGGACTAGCGGGACTCCTCAGCTCCTACGAGCAGTACTTC
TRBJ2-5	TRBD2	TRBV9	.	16	CASSVGASGGIETQYF	TGTGCCAGCAGCGTAGGGGCTAGCGGGGGTATAGAGACCCAGTACTTC
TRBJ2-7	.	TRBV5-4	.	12	CASSTTGYEQYF	TGTGCCAGCAGCACCACAGGTTACGAGCAGTACTTC
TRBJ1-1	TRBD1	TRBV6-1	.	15	CASSFPTGGVTEAFF	TGTGCCAGCAGTTTTCCGACAGGGGGAGTCACTGAAGCTTTCTTT
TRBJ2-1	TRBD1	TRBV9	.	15	CASSPWTGSYNEQFF	TGTGCCAGCAGCCCCTGGACAGGGAGTTACAATGAGCAGTTCTTC
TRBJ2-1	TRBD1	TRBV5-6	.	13	CASSPRQGGEQFF	TGTGCCAGCAGCCCACGACAGGGCGGGGAGCAGTTCTTC
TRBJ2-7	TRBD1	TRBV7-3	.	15	CASSLRGTENGEQYF	TGTGCCAGCAGCTTAAGAGGGACAGAGAATGGCGAGCAGTACTTC
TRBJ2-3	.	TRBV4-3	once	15	CASSQDFVATDTQYF	TGCGCCAGCAGCCAAGATTTTGTAGCAACAGATACGCAGTATTTT
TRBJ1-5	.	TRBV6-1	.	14	CASTPGQGYQPQHF	TGTGCCAGCACTCCAGGGCAGGGCTATCAGCCCCAGCATTTT